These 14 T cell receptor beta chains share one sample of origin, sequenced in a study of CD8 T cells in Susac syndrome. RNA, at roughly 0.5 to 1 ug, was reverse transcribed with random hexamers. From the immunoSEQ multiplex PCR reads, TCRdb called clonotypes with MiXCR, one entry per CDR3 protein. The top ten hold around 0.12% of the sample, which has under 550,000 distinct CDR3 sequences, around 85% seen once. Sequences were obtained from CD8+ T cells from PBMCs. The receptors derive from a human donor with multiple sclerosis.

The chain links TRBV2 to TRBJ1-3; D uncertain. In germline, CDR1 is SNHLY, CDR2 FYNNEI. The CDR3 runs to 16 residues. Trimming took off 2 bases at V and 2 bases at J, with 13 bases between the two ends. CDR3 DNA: TGTGCCAGCAGTGAATATGAGGCCTACCCTGGAAACACCATATATTTT. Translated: CASSEYEAYPGNTIYF.

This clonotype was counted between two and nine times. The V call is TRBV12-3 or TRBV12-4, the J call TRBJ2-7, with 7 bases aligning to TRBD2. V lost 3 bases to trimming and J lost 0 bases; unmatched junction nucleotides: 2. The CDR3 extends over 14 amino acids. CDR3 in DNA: TGTGCCAGCAGTTTTGGGGGGGTCTCCTACGAGCAGTACTTC. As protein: CASSFGGVSYEQYF.

The CDR3, as DNA: TGTGCCAGCACCCCACCTGGGACAGACTACACTGAAGCTTTCTTT. Amino acids: CASTPPGTDYTEAFF. This sequence joins TRBV12-3 or TRBV12-4 and TRBJ1-1, with 7 bases that match TRBD1. V lost 7 bases, J lost 3 bases, and 11 bases stayed unmatched. The CDR3 runs 15 residues.

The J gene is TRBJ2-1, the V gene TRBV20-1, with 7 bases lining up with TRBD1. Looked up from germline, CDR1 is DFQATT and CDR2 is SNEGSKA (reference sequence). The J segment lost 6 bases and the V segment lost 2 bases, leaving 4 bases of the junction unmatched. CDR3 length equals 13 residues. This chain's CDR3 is CSARPGQFNEQFF. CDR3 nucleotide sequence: TGCAGTGCTAGACCGGGACAGTTCAATGAGCAGTTCTTC.

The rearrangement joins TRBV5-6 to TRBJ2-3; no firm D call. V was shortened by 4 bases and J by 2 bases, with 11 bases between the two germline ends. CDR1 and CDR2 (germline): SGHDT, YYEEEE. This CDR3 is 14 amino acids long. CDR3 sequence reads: CASSPTAPTDTQYF. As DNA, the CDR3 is TGTGCCAGCAGCCCGACGGCCCCCACAGATACGCAGTATTTT. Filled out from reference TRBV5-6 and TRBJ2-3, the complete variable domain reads DAGVTQSPTHLIKTRGQQVTLRCSPKSGHDTVSWYQQALGQGPQFIFQYYEEEERQRGNFPDRFSGHQFPNYSSELNVNALLLGDSALYLCASSPTAPTDTQYFGPGTRLTVL.

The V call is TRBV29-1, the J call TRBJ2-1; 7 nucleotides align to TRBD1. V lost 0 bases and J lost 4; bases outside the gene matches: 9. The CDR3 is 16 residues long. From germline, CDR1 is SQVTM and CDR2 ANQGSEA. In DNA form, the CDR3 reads TGCAGCGTTGAAGAGTTTGGCAGGGGGTCATACAATGAGCAGTTCTTC. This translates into CSVEEFGRGSYNEQFF.

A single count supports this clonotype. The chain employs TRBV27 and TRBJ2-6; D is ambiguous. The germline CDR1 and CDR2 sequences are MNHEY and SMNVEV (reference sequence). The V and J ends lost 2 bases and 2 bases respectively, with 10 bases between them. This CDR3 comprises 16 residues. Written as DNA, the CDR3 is TGTGCCAGCAGTTTAGACTCCGTGGCTGGGGCCAACGTCCTGACTTTC. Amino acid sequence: CASSLDSVAGANVLTF.

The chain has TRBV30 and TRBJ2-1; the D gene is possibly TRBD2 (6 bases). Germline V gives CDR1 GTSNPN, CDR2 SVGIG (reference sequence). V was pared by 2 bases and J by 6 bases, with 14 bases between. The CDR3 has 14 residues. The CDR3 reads CAWSSSSGSNEQFF. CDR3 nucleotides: TGTGCCTGGAGTTCGAGTAGCGGAAGCAATGAGCAGTTCTTC.

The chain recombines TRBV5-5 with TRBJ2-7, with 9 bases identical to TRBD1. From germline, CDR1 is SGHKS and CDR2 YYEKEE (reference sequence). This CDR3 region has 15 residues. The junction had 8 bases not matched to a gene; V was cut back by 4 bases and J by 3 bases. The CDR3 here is CASSPTGTGYYEQYF. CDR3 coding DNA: TGTGCCAGCAGCCCGACCGGGACAGGGTACTACGAGCAGTACTTC.

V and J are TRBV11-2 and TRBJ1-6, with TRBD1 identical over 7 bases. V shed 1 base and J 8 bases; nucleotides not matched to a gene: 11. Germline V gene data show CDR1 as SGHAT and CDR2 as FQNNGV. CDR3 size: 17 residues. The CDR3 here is CASSLATETGTDSPLHF. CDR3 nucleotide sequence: TGTGCCAGCAGCTTAGCCACTGAGACAGGGACCGATTCACCCCTCCACTTT.

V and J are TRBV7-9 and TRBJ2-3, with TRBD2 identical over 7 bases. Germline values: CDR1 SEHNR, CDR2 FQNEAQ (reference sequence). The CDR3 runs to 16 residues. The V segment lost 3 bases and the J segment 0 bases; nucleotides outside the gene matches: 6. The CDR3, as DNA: TGTGCCAGCAGCTTGCCTAGCGGTACTAGCACAGATACGCAGTATTTT. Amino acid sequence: CASSLPSGTSTDTQYF. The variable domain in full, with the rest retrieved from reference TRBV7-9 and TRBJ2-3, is DTGVSQNPRHKITKRGQNVTFRCDPISEHNRLYWYRQTLGQGPEFLTYFQNEAQLEKSRLLSDRFSAERPKGSFSTLEIQRTEQGDSAMYLCASSLPSGTSTDTQYFGPGTRLTVL.

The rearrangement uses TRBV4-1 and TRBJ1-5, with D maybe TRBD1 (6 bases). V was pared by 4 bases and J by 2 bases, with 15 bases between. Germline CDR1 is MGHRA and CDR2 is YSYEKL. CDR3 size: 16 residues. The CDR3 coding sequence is TGCGCCAGCAGCCCGGGGATGGGGGGCGGCAATCAGCCCCAGCATTTT. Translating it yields CASSPGMGGGNQPQHF.

Written as DNA, the CDR3 is TGTGCCAGCAGCTTGGTGGGCCTAGCGAACACCGGGGAGCTGTTTTTT. It yields the protein CASSLVGLANTGELFF. V is TRBV5-5 and J is TRBJ2-2; no clear D. The germline CDR1 and CDR2 sequences are SGHKS and YYEKEE (reference sequence). The CDR3 spans 16 residues. Trimming removed 0 bases at V and 0 bases at J, with 9 bases between. Full variable domain (remainder filled in from reference TRBV5-5 and TRBJ2-2): DAGVTQSPTHLIKTRGQQVTLRCSPISGHKSVSWYQQVLGQGPQFIFQYYEKEERGRGNFPDRFSARQFPNYSSELNVNALLLGDSALYLCASSLVGLANTGELFFGEGSRLTVL.

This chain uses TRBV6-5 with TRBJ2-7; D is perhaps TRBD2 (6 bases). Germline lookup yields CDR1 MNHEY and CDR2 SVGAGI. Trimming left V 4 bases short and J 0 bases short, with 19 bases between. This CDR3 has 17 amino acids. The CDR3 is CASSSLGGGLHSYEQYF. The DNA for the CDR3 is TGTGCCAGCAGTTCCCTGGGAGGAGGTCTTCACTCCTACGAGCAGTACTTC.